This TCR beta chain was obtained from a study of T cell responses to AZD1222 COVID-19 vaccine. Study observations and caveats: It was only after the peak T cell response that any repertoires were sampled. Vaccine-related CD4 TCRs covered spike, predominating at 160-218 and 743-854. Reportedly, nearly half of unique spike TCRs recognized epitopes outside B.1.351/B.1.1.7 mutations. The breadth and depth of Spike-specific TCRs increased once two AZD1222 doses had been given.

TCRdb's copy holds only in-frame clones and misses some; the assay was immunoSEQ multiplex PCR. Of 77,000 or so clones listed, about nine tenths are singletons. For this clone: Its antigen remains unknown.

Germline CDR1 SGHTA, CDR2 FQGTGA. Germline trimming cut 5 bases from V and 4 bases from J; bases unmatched to any gene: 9. CDR3 length equals 16 residues. The chain uses TRBV7-3 and TRBJ2-2; TRBD2 matches at 8 bases. The receptor comes from an adult who received the AZD1222 COVID-19 vaccine. Sample: peripheral blood, taken 28 days after the second AZD1222 dose. The CDR3 reads CASSANGGAGTGELFF. CDR3 DNA sequence: TGTGCCAGCAGCGCCAACGGGGGGGCGGGCACCGGGGAGCTGTTTTTT.